These 17 T cell receptor beta chains originate from one sample sequenced in a study of CD8+ T cells in alopecia areata. The treatment was: oral pan-JAK inhibitor, 5-10 mg twice daily. cDNA serving as the sequencing template came from extracted, reverse transcribed RNA. Repertoires were generated with immunoSEQ multiplex PCR, while TCRdb's copy carries only in-frame clones and drops some. Of fewer than 110,000 clones listed, roughly 84% are singletons. The sample in question was CD8+ T cells sorted from blood, obtained at week 24, from a patient treated with tofacitinib. These receptors originate from a human donor with alopecia areata.

The chain uses TRBV7-8 and TRBJ2-2, with a tentative D call TRBD2 (5 bases). The length of the CDR3 is 14 residues. V was shortened by 3 bases and J by 5 bases, with 10 bases between the two germline ends. Germline V CDR1 and CDR2: SGHVS, FQNEAQ. The CDR3 sequence: CASSLEDSTGELFF. The CDR3 DNA reads as TGTGCCAGCAGCTTGGAGGATTCGACCGGGGAGCTGTTTTTT.

The rearrangement joins TRBV6-5 to TRBJ1-4; D call uncertain. V shed 0 bases and J shed 8 bases, with 7 bases lying between them. Germline-derived CDR1 and CDR2 are MNHEY and SVGAGI. The CDR3 is 13 amino acids. This chain's CDR3 is CASSYSRPEKLFF. The CDR3 DNA follows: TGTGCCAGCAGTTACTCGAGGCCGGAAAAACTGTTTTTT.

This chain links TRBV6-5 with TRBJ2-3; no definite D call. V shed 3 bases and J shed 1 base, with 14 bases lying between them. CDR1 is MNHEY and CDR2 is SVGAGI in the germline V gene. The CDR3 is 16 amino acids. CDR3 sequence (DNA): TGTGCCAGCAGTTATATACCACCGGCGGGCACAGATACGCAGTATTTT. Protein sequence: CASSYIPPAGTDTQYF.

CDR3 nucleotide sequence: TGTGCCAGTAGTATCACCGGGACGGACTATGGCTACACCTTC. Its translation: CASSITGTDYGYTF. The chain recombines TRBV19 with TRBJ1-2; possibly TRBD1 for D (5 bases). The CDR3 has 14 residues. The V gene lost 3 bases and the J gene lost 3 bases, with 11 bases spanning the gap. The germline CDR1 and CDR2 sequences are LNHDA and SQIVND (reference sequence).

A single count supports this clone. The V gene is TRBV21-1, the J gene TRBJ2-1; TRBD2, as called in the table, went unchecked against the DNA. TRBV21-1 is deemed a pseudogene. The CDR3 has 15 residues. The CDR3 DNA follows: TGTGCCAGACCGCGGAGAAAGCGGGGGGCAGGAGAGCAGTTCTTC. It encodes CARPRRKRGAGEQFF.

J is TRBJ2-3 and V is TRBV4-1; D is undetermined. V lost 0 bases to trimming and J lost 6 bases, with 19 bases between them. The CDR3 length is 17 residues. From germline, CDR1 is MGHRA and CDR2 YSYEKL. For the CDR3, the DNA is TGCGCCAGCAGCCAAGAGCCCGCGGCGACCTCGTCTGATACGCAGTATTTT. This gives the protein CASSQEPAATSSDTQYF.

The rearrangement links TRBV6-1 to TRBJ2-7; unclear D gene. Germline V gene data show CDR1 as MNHNS and CDR2 as SASEGT. The V gene lost 1 base and the J gene lost 5 bases, with 6 bases spanning the gap. There are 12 residues in the CDR3. CDR3 region: CASSEEVNEQYF. The CDR3 DNA sequence: TGTGCCAGCAGTGAAGAGGTAAACGAGCAGTACTTC.

The V call is TRBV7-2, the J call TRBJ2-1, with a tentative D call TRBD1 (5 bases). CDR3 size: 14 residues. V lost 3 bases, J lost 8 bases, and 14 bases lay in between. Germline loops: CDR1 SGHTA, CDR2 FQGNSA. The CDR3 here is CASSFPPGIYEQFF. CDR3 in DNA: TGTGCCAGCAGCTTTCCGCCAGGGATTTATGAGCAGTTCTTC.

J is TRBJ2-5 and V is TRBV6-5; 11 nucleotides match TRBD2. Trimming at V came to 6 bases and at J to 7 bases, leaving 7 bases not matched to a gene. The CDR3 is 14 residues long. The germline CDR1 and CDR2 sequences are MNHEY and SVGAGI. As DNA, the CDR3 is TGTGCCAGCAGATCGACTAGCGGGGCACGGACCCAGTACTTC. It specifies CASRSTSGARTQYF.

This clone occurred once. This chain uses TRBV7-2 with TRBJ2-7, with 11 positions matching TRBD2. The CDR3 extends over 16 amino acids. J was trimmed by 0 bases and V by 5 bases; bases with no gene match: 6. Germline lookup yields CDR1 SGHTA and CDR2 FQGNSA. CDR3 amino acids: CASSDHSGGASYEQYF. CDR3 nucleotides: TGTGCCAGCAGCGATCATAGCGGGGGGGCCTCCTACGAGCAGTACTTC.

The chain carries TRBV7-9 and TRBJ2-6; D not certain. The V gene's germline CDR1 is SEHNR and CDR2 FQNEAQ (reference sequence). The V end was cut by 3 bases, the J end by 4 bases, with 10 bases between. This CDR3 is 15 amino acids long. CDR3 sequence reads: CASSLVRLGANVLTF. For the CDR3, the DNA is TGTGCCAGCAGCTTGGTTCGTTTGGGGGCCAACGTCCTGACTTTC.

Only a few counts were recorded for this clone. The rearrangement joins TRBV7-2 to TRBJ2-2, with TRBD2 identical over 8 bases. The CDR3 loop spans 15 amino acids. V lost 3 bases to trimming and J lost 7 bases; unmatched junction nucleotides: 7. The germline CDR1 and CDR2 sequences are SGHTA and FQGNSA. The CDR3 DNA reads as TGTGCCAGCAGCTTCTGGGCGGGGGGCGACGGGGAGCTGTTTTTT. Protein: CASSFWAGGDGELFF.

The rearrangement links TRBV7-3 to TRBJ2-2, with a possible D match to TRBD2 (6 bases). Trimming removed 5 bases from V and 1 base from J, with 11 bases in between. Germline CDR1 reads SGHTA; CDR2 reads FQGTGA. The CDR3 runs to 15 residues. CDR3 loop: CASSPSGLNTGELFF. The CDR3 nucleotides read TGTGCCAGCAGCCCCTCGGGACTGAACACCGGGGAGCTGTTTTTT.

This rearrangement joins TRBV21-1 to TRBJ2-2; the table's D call of TRBD1 was not tested on the DNA. TRBV21-1 is marked as a pseudogene. The CDR3 has 16 amino acids. The CDR3 DNA is TGTGCCAGCAGCAAGGGACAGGGGATGAACACCGGGGAGCTGTTTTTT. Its translation is CASSKGQGMNTGELFF.

The CDR3 loop is CASSQGPMVYGYTF. The CDR3 region has the DNA TGTGCCAGCAGTCAGGGGCCGATGGTATATGGCTACACCTTC. V is TRBV6-6 and J is TRBJ1-2, with D tentatively TRBD1 (6 bases). Trimming shortened V by 5 bases and J by 5 bases, and 15 bases separated the two germline ends. The CDR3 spans 14 residues. In germline, CDR1 is MNHNY, CDR2 SVGAGI (reference sequence).

The V and J genes are TRBV15 and TRBJ2-7; D is unresolved. This CDR3 has 14 residues. Germline V gene lookup returns CDR1 LNHNV and CDR2 YYDKDF (reference sequence). V lost 0 bases and J 3 bases, leaving 9 bases between the germline ends. CDR3 DNA sequence: TGTGCCACCAGCAGAGATAAGGCAAGCTACGAGCAGTACTTC. It specifies CATSRDKASYEQYF. Combining the CDR3 with reference TRBV15 and TRBJ2-7 gives the whole variable domain DAMVIQNPRYQVTQFGKPVTLSCSQTLNHNVMYWYQQKSSQAPKLLFHYYDKDFNNEADTPDNFQSRRPNTSFCFLDIRSPGLGDTAMYLCATSRDKASYEQYFGPGTRLTVT.

The J gene is TRBJ2-7, the V gene TRBV6-5, with 8 bases identical to TRBD1. V lost 4 bases, J lost 2 bases, and 4 bases stayed unmatched. The CDR3 length is 14 residues. The V gene's germline CDR1 is MNHEY and CDR2 SVGAGI. In nucleotides, the CDR3 is TGTGCCAGCAGTTCAGGGGGCGAAACCTACGAGCAGTACTTC. Protein product: CASSSGGETYEQYF.